The rows below give T cell receptor beta chains drawn from one sample of a study of blood T cell repertoires in COVID-19. This table comes from immunoSEQ multiplex PCR, and its TCRdb copy is limited to in-frame clones, with some not included. There are roughly 220,000 clones in the sample; around 89% occur only once, and around 2.6% lies in the top ten. Sequenced input: PBMCs or T cells enriched from blood (not recorded which). These receptors all come from a woman in her twenties or thirties who had recovered from COVID-19. The CDR3 runs from the conserved cysteine through the conserved F or W. The D gene is left open where the match is weak. The listing skips clone size in some rows; elsewhere it reads once, few, many or a size class.

TGTGCCAGCAGTTACCGGGGGGTGGAAAAACTGTTTTTT | CASSYRGVEKLFF | - | TRBV6-5 | - | TRBJ1-4
TGTGCCAGCAGCTTAGCCGGGACAGGGGGCGAAGGCTACACCTTC | CASSLAGTGGEGYTF | once | TRBV7-2 | TRBD1 | TRBJ1-2
TGTGCCAGCAGCGTTCGCACAGGGATTGGGCTGCCTCAGCCCCAGCATTTT | CASSVRTGIGLPQPQHF | - | TRBV9 | - | TRBJ1-5
TGTGCCAGCAGTGGAGAGCGGACAGGGCCGTACAATGAGCAGTTCTTC | CASSGERTGPYNEQFF | - | TRBV2 | TRBD1 | TRBJ2-1
TGTGCCAGCAGCCTAGAGGGACAGGGGAACTATGGCTACACCTTC | CASSLEGQGNYGYTF | - | TRBV7-2 | TRBD1 | TRBJ1-2
TGTGCCAGCAGCTCGATCAGGGACAGGAGTACAGATACGCAGTATTTT | CASSSIRDRSTDTQYF | - | TRBV21-1 | - | TRBJ2-3
TGTGCCAGCAGCCAAGATCTTTTAACTAGCGGGGGGGCCGGCAATGAGCAGTTCTTC | CASSQDLLTSGGAGNEQFF | - | TRBV4-2 | TRBD2 | TRBJ2-1
TGTGCCAGCAGCTACGGACAGGGGCGGTATGGCTACACCTTC | CASSYGQGRYGYTF | - | TRBV7-9 | TRBD1 | TRBJ1-2
TGTGCCAGCAGCTTAAGGCAGGGGGCGAGTGAGCAGTTCTTC | CASSLRQGASEQFF | - | TRBV7-8 | TRBD1 | TRBJ2-1
TGTGCCAGCAGTTCCCCGGGACAGGGAAACACCGGGGAGCTGTTTTTT | CASSSPGQGNTGELFF | few | TRBV6-5 | TRBD1 | TRBJ2-2
TGTGCCAGCGGGGGTCAGGGGGGCTACAATGAGCAGTTCTTC | CASGGQGGYNEQFF | - | TRBV2 | - | TRBJ2-1
TGCGCCAGATACAGGGGGCGCGGAGAGACCCAGTACTTC | CARYRGRGETQYF | once | TRBV10-1 | TRBD1 | TRBJ2-5
TGCAGCGTCACGACTAGCGGGGGACAAGAGACCCAGTACTTC | CSVTTSGGQETQYF | - | TRBV29-1 | TRBD2 | TRBJ2-5
TGTGCCAGCAGCACCGGACGCGGGAATGAAAAACTGTTTTTT | CASSTGRGNEKLFF | - | TRBV9 | - | TRBJ1-4
TGTGCCAGCAGCTTAGACATGGCGGGGTGGTCCTACAATGAGCAGTTCTTC | CASSLDMAGWSYNEQFF | - | TRBV11-2 | - | TRBJ2-1
TGTGCCAGCAGCGCGGAGAGTTCCTACGAGCAGTACTTC | CASSAESSYEQYF | - | TRBV9 | - | TRBJ2-7
TGTGCCAGCAGCTCACAGGGGGCAGGGACCCAGTACTTC | CASSSQGAGTQYF | - | TRBV5-4 | TRBD1 | TRBJ2-5
TGTGCCAGCAGCTTGGGACATCTAGCGTACTACGAGCAGTACTTC | CASSLGHLAYYEQYF | - | TRBV5-8 | - | TRBJ2-7
TGTGCCAGCAGCCTATCGGGGGACAGTGGGTCACCCCTCCACTTT | CASSLSGDSGSPLHF | - | TRBV7-2 | TRBD1 | TRBJ1-6
TGTGCCAGCAGTTACTCGCGGGGTAATTCACCCCTCCACTTT | CASSYSRGNSPLHF | - | TRBV6-6 | - | TRBJ1-6
TGTGCCAGCAGTTTCGGAGACAGCGCCTACGAGCAGTACTTC | CASSFGDSAYEQYF | - | TRBV27 | - | TRBJ2-7
TGTGCCAGCAGCTTAGGTGTTAGCGAGCAGTACTTC | CASSLGVSEQYF | - | TRBV7-8 | - | TRBJ2-7
TGTGCCAGCAGCTACCAGGGACAGAATAATTCACCCCTCCACTTT | CASSYQGQNNSPLHF | once | TRBV13 | TRBD1 | TRBJ1-6
TGTGCCAGCAGCTTATCGGGGTCTAACTATGGCTACACCTTC | CASSLSGSNYGYTF | - | TRBV5-5 | - | TRBJ1-2
TGTGCCAGCAGTGAATATGGACAGGGAAGGCAGCCCCAGCATTTT | CASSEYGQGRQPQHF | few | TRBV6-1 | TRBD1 | TRBJ1-5
TGCGCCAGCAGCGGGGGACAGAACTATGGCTACACCTTC | CASSGGQNYGYTF | - | TRBV5-1 | TRBD1 | TRBJ1-2
TGCGCCAGCAGCCAAGACAGGGGGAGCGAGCAGTACTTC | CASSQDRGSEQYF | - | TRBV4-3 | TRBD1 | TRBJ2-7
TGTGCCAGCAGCTTAGGATTTTCATGGCAGGGAAACACCATATATTTT | CASSLGFSWQGNTIYF | - | TRBV13 | - | TRBJ1-3
TGTGCCAGCAGTGCGAAATCCCAGACAGCAGTCTATGGCTACACCTTC | CASSAKSQTAVYGYTF | - | TRBV25-1 | - | TRBJ1-2